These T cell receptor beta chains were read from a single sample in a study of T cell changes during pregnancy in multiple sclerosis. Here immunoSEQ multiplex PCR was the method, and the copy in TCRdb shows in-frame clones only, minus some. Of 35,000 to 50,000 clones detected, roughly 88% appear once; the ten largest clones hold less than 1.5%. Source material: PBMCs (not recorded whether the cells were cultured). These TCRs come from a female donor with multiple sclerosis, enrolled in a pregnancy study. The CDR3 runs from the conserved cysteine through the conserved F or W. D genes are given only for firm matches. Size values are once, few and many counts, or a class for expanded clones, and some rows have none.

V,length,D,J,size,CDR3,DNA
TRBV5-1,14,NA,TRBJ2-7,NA,CASSLRIPSYEQYF,TGCGCCAGCAGCTTGAGGATTCCGTCCTACGAGCAGTACTTC
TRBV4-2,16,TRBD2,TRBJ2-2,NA,CASSQEREGNTGELFF,TGTGCCAGCAGCCAGGAGCGGGAGGGGAACACCGGGGAGCTGTTTTTT
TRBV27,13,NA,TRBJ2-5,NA,CATGGRLGETQYF,TGTGCCACCGGGGGGCGACTTGGGGAGACCCAGTACTTC
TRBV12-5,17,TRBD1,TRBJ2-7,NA,CASGLSRGLASLYEQYF,TGTGCTAGTGGTTTGTCGAGGGGGCTAGCTTCCCTCTACGAGCAGTACTTC
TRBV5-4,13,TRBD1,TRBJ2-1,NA,CASSWRQGNEQFF,TGTGCCAGCAGCTGGAGACAGGGCAATGAGCAGTTCTTC
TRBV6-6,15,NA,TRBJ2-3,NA,CASSYLGEGTDTQYF,TGTGCCAGCAGTTACTTGGGGGAGGGCACAGATACGCAGTATTTT
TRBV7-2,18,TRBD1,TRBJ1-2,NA,CASSLVTGVFQGVDGYTF,TGTGCCAGCAGCTTAGTGACAGGGGTCTTCCAGGGGGTGGATGGCTACACCTTC
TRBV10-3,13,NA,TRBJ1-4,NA,CAISESGDEKLFF,TGTGCCATCAGTGAGTCAGGGGATGAAAAACTGTTTTTT
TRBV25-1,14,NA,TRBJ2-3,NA,CASSGDSYTDTQYF,TGTGCCAGCAGTGGAGACTCCTACACAGATACGCAGTATTTT
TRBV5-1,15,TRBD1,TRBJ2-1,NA,CASSKGQDSYNEQFF,TGCGCCAGCAGCAAGGGACAGGACTCCTACAATGAGCAGTTCTTC
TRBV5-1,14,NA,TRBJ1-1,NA,CASSSGQPNTEAFF,TGCGCCAGCAGCTCCGGACAGCCGAACACTGAAGCTTTCTTT
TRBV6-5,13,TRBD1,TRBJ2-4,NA,CASSYRTGDIQYF,TGTGCCAGCAGTTACAGGACAGGGGACATTCAGTACTTC
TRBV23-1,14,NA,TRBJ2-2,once,CASSRGEDTGELFF,TGCGCCAGCAGTCGGGGGGAAGACACCGGGGAGCTGTTTTTT
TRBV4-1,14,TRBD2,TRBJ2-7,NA,CASSPGTSGVKQYF,TGCGCCAGCAGCCCCGGGACTAGCGGGGTGAAGCAGTACTTC
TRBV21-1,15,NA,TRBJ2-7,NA,CASSKGSGRTYEQYF,TGTGCCAGCAGCAAAGGGAGCGGGAGAACCTACGAGCAGTACTTC
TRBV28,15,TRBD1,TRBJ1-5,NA,CASSSPGQLYQPQHF,TGTGCCAGCAGTTCCCCGGGACAGCTATATCAGCCCCAGCATTTT
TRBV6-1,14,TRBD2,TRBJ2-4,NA,CASSVKREVDIQYF,TGTGCCAGCAGTGTTAAGCGGGAGGTGGACATTCAGTACTTC
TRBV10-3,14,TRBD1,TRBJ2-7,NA,CAIKIGTGGYEQYF,TGTGCCATCAAAATTGGGACAGGGGGATACGAGCAGTACTTC
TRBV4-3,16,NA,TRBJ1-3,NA,CASSQDRTRSGNTIYF,TGCGCCAGCAGCCAAGATAGGACCAGGTCTGGAAACACCATATATTTT
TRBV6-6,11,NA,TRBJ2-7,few,CASTGVDEQYF,TGTGCCAGCACCGGGGTCGACGAGCAGTACTTC
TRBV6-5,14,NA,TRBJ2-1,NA,CASSRGGPYNEQFF,TGTGCCAGCAGCCGCGGTGGCCCTTACAATGAGCAGTTCTTC
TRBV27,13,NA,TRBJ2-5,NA,CASSSLSQETQYF,TGTGCCAGCAGTTCATTATCCCAAGAGACCCAGTACTTC
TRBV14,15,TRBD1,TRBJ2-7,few,CASSAPGQGFREQYF,TGTGCCAGCAGCGCCCCGGGACAGGGATTTCGTGAGCAGTACTTC
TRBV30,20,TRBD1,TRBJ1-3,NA,CAWSGGQAIYSSDSGNTIYF,TGTGCCTGGAGTGGGGGACAGGCAATCTATAGTTCCGACTCTGGAAACACCATATATTTT
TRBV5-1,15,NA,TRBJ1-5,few,CASSLGGRLDQPQHF,TGCGCCAGCAGCTTGGGGGGGAGGTTAGATCAGCCCCAGCATTTT
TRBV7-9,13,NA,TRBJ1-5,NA,CASSRDGNQPQHF,TGTGCCAGCAGCCGGGACGGCAATCAGCCCCAGCATTTT
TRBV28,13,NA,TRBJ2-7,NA,CASSLLLGEEQYF,TGTGCCAGCAGTTTATTGCTAGGAGAGGAGCAGTACTTC
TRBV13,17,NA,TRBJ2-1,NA,CASSPREVEMGYNEQFF,TGTGCCAGCAGCCCGCGTGAAGTTGAGATGGGGTACAATGAGCAGTTCTTC
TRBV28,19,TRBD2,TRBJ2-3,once,CASTSAASGREGGPDTQYF,TGTGCCAGCACCTCTGCGGCTAGCGGGAGGGAGGGAGGCCCAGATACGCAGTATTTT
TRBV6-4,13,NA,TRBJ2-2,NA,CASSDSDTGELFF,TGTGCCAGCAGTGACTCGGACACCGGGGAGCTGTTTTTT
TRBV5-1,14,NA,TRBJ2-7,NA,CASSFGRASYEQYF,TGCGCCAGCAGCTTTGGCAGGGCCTCCTACGAGCAGTACTTC
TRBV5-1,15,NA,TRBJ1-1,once,CASSLARERNTEAFF,TGCGCCAGCAGCTTGGCCCGGGAACGGAACACTGAAGCTTTCTTT
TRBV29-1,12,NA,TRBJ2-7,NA,CSVQIALYEQYF,TGCAGCGTTCAGATAGCGCTCTACGAGCAGTACTTC